The 26 T cell receptor beta chains below all came from one sample that was sequenced in a study of beta chain features in type 1 diabetes. Investigators reverse transcribed all isolated RNA, so they sequenced expressed TCRB transcripts. The data were produced by immunoSEQ multiplex PCR, yet TCRdb's version contains in-frame clones alone and is incomplete. In the table there are under 400,000 clones, around a fifth of which are singletons. Sequenced: naive CD4+ T cells from blood. The source is a woman aged 18-30 years in good health.

The rearrangement uses TRBV30 and TRBJ2-1, with D unclear. Trimming took off 3 bases at V and 2 bases at J, with 17 bases between the two ends. This CDR3 is 16 amino acids long. The germline V gene has CDR1 GTSNPN and CDR2 SVGIG (reference sequence). The CDR3 loop reads CAWRNMAVFAYNEQFF. DNA for the CDR3: TGTGCCTGGAGAAACATGGCGGTCTTCGCCTACAATGAGCAGTTCTTC.

This clone has only a few counts. CDR3 nucleotides: TGCAGTGCTCCTAGGGGGGGTACGCAGTATTTT. This translates into CSAPRGGTQYF. The chain links TRBV20-1 to TRBJ2-3; D possibly corresponds to TRBD2 (7 bases). Germline CDR1 and CDR2: DFQATT and SNEGSKA (reference sequence). V lost 5 bases and J lost 8, with 11 bases in between. This CDR3 has 11 residues.

The genes are TRBV6-5 and TRBJ1-4; 9 nucleotides agree with TRBD1. There are 15 residues in the CDR3. V dropped 0 bases and J dropped 10; count of bases not matched to a gene: 6. CDR1 MNHEY and CDR2 SVGAGI come from the germline V gene. CDR3 nucleotides: TGTGCCAGCAGTTACTCGGGACAGGGAAAAGGAAAACTGTTTTTT. Translation gives CASSYSGQGKGKLFF.

The chain is built from TRBV5-1 and TRBJ1-2, with D possibly matching TRBD1 (6 bases). CDR3 size: 15 residues. CDR1 is SGHRS, CDR2 YFSETQ, per germline. Between the trimmed V and J ends, which lost 4 bases and 4 bases, there was a span of 17 bases. The CDR3 here is CASSTGTALPYGYTF. In DNA form, the CDR3 reads TGCGCCAGCAGCACAGGGACCGCGCTCCCCTATGGCTACACCTTC.

This clone has more than one count but fewer than ten. The genes are TRBV25-1 and TRBJ2-1; 13 positions match TRBD2. After removal of 4 bases from V and 0 bases from J, the junction contained 6 bases not matched to a gene. This CDR3 region has 18 residues. Germline V gene lookup returns CDR1 MGHDK and CDR2 SYGVNS. In DNA, the CDR3 is TGTGCCAGCAGTGGAGGGACTAGCGGGGTCAGCTCCTACAATGAGCAGTTCTTC. Protein: CASSGGTSGVSSYNEQFF.

The V gene is TRBV25-1, the J gene TRBJ1-1, with 8 bases aligning to TRBD1. From germline, CDR1 is MGHDK and CDR2 SYGVNS. The CDR3 sequence is 17 residues long. V lost 3 bases to trimming and J lost 0 bases; unmatched junction nucleotides: 9. The CDR3: CASSDLLGTGLNTEAFF. The CDR3 coding sequence is TGTGCCAGCAGTGATCTTCTCGGGACAGGACTGAACACTGAAGCTTTCTTT.

A few counts support this clone. This rearrangement joins TRBV10-3 to TRBJ2-7, with TRBD2 matching over 10 bases. The CDR3 is made up of 15 amino acids. Germline trimming cut 3 bases from V and 5 bases from J; bases unmatched to any gene: 7. Germline V CDR1 and CDR2: ENHRY, SYGVKD. For the CDR3, the DNA is TGTGCCATCAGTGACAACCGAGCGGGAGGGGACGAGCAGTACTTC. It encodes CAISDNRAGGDEQYF.

There are a few counts of this clone. The chain is built from TRBV19 and TRBJ2-7, with 7 bases aligning to TRBD1. Germline CDR1 and CDR2: LNHDA and SQIVND (reference sequence). This CDR3 has 14 residues. The trim removed 8 bases at V and 3 bases at J, leaving 10 bases unmatched. This chain's CDR3 is CASAPTGILYEQYF. CDR3 in DNA: TGTGCCAGTGCCCCGACAGGGATACTCTACGAGCAGTACTTC.

This chain uses TRBV30 with TRBJ1-1, with a possible D match to TRBD1 (6 bases). Germline values: CDR1 GTSNPN, CDR2 SVGIG (reference sequence). The germline V and J ends were trimmed by 1 base and 0 bases, with 12 bases remaining between them. This CDR3 region has 15 residues. CDR3: CAWSAPGQMNTEAFF. The CDR3 nucleotides read TGTGCCTGGAGTGCCCCGGGACAAATGAACACTGAAGCTTTCTTT.

This chain joins TRBV15 and TRBJ2-5; 7 bases match TRBD2. Germline V gene sequence: CDR1 LNHNV, CDR2 YYDKDF (reference sequence). V lost 2 bases to trimming and J lost 10 bases; unmatched junction nucleotides: 7. The CDR3 totals 13 residues. This CDR3 is CATSRTRPGGQYF. For the CDR3, the DNA is TGTGCCACCAGCAGAACTCGTCCGGGGGGCCAGTACTTC.

This chain uses TRBV29-1 with TRBJ2-1, with D perhaps matching TRBD2 (6 bases). Germline V gene data show CDR1 as SQVTM and CDR2 as ANQGSEA. The CDR3 has 15 amino acids. V was shortened by 4 bases and J by 9 bases, with 22 bases between the two germline ends. CDR3 amino acids: CSVGQFLGSRGEQFF. The CDR3 coding sequence is TGCAGCGTTGGACAGTTCTTAGGCTCGCGGGGTGAGCAGTTCTTC.

V gene TRBV6-6 combines with J gene TRBJ2-5; D is perhaps TRBD2 (7 bases). The V gene's germline CDR1 is MNHNY and CDR2 SVGAGI (reference sequence). V gave up 5 bases and J gave up 2 bases, with 18 bases separating them. The CDR3 extends over 16 amino acids. The CDR3 bases are TGTGCCAGCAGTCCCAGTGGCGGGGGCACACAAGAGACCCAGTACTTC. This codes for CASSPSGGGTQETQYF.

The genes are TRBV2 and TRBJ2-7; 7 positions agree with TRBD1. This CDR3 has 12 amino acids. Germline loops: CDR1 SNHLY, CDR2 FYNNEI. V was clipped by 9 bases and J by 8 bases; unmatched bases: 10. The CDR3 DNA reads as TGTGCCAGTAGACAGGGATCTGAGAAGCAGTACTTC. The encoded protein is CASRQGSEKQYF.

V gene TRBV4-2 combines with J gene TRBJ1-2, with TRBD1 as a possible D gene (5 bases). The CDR3 spans 16 residues. The germline CDR1 and CDR2 sequences are LGHNA and YNFKEQ. V was trimmed by 1 base and J by 7 bases, leaving 19 bases between them. CDR3 amino acids: CASSQGDLGHLIGYTF. The CDR3 nucleotides read TGTGCCAGCAGCCAAGGTGACCTAGGACACCTAATTGGCTACACCTTC.

The CDR3 nucleotides read TGTGCCACCAGCAGAGATCCCGGGTCTAGCTACGAGCAGTACTTC. Encoded protein: CATSRDPGSSYEQYF. The chain couples TRBV15 to TRBJ2-7; D is unresolved. The CDR3 loop spans 15 amino acids. The V end lost 0 bases, the J end lost 3 bases, and 12 bases lay between the germline ends. CDR1 LNHNV and CDR2 YYDKDF come from the germline V gene (reference sequence).

In its sample, this clone was seen a few times. The chain has TRBV7-9 and TRBJ2-1, with TRBD1 matching over 9 bases. This CDR3 is built from 16 residues. Germline-derived CDR1 and CDR2 are SEHNR and FQNEAQ (reference sequence). The V and J ends lost 7 bases and 4 bases, in that order; junction bases with no gene match: 11. DNA for the CDR3: TGTGCCAGCAACCACCCCGGGACAGGGACATACAATGAGCAGTTCTTC. Its translation: CASNHPGTGTYNEQFF.

The chain is built from TRBV7-3 and TRBJ2-4; 7 bases align to TRBD1. The CDR3 totals 18 residues. Unmatched junction bases numbered 11, after V lost 3 bases and J lost 0 bases. The V gene's germline CDR1 is SGHTA and CDR2 FQGTGA. This CDR3 is CASSLSIRDRLAKNIQYF. The CDR3 region has the DNA TGTGCCAGCAGCTTGTCCATACGGGACAGACTAGCCAAAAACATTCAGTACTTC.

With regard to this clone: The sample holds other DNA sequences that translate to the same CDR3. The chain recombines TRBV5-1 with TRBJ2-1, with 8 positions matching TRBD1. CDR1 and CDR2 from the germline V gene are SGHRS and YFSETQ. After removal of 3 bases from V and 5 bases from J, the junction contained 4 bases not matched to a gene. The CDR3 covers 14 residues. The CDR3 protein is CASSSGTGNNEQFF. The CDR3 nucleotides are TGCGCCAGCAGCTCCGGGACAGGAAACAATGAGCAGTTCTTC.

This sequence joins TRBV7-2 and TRBJ2-5, with 10 nucleotides matching TRBD2. Germline assignment: CDR1 SGHTA and CDR2 FQGNSA. There are 15 residues in the CDR3. Germline trimming cut 7 bases from V and 0 bases from J; bases unmatched to any gene: 5. The CDR3 region has the DNA TGTGCCAGCACCCTGACTAGCGGGCACCAAGAGACCCAGTACTTC. This gives the protein CASTLTSGHQETQYF.

The CDR3 nucleotides read TGTGCCAGCCGGAGGAGCGGGGTAGCCAAAAACATTCAGTACTTC. Its protein is CASRRSGVAKNIQYF. The chain couples TRBV2 to TRBJ2-4; 7 bases line up with TRBD2. The germline V gene encodes CDR1 SNHLY and CDR2 FYNNEI. The CDR3 covers 15 residues. V dropped 8 bases and J dropped 0; count of bases not matched to a gene: 7.

This rearrangement joins TRBV2 to TRBJ2-7, with 8 bases matching TRBD1. The CDR3 sequence is 13 residues long. Per the germline V gene, CDR1 is SNHLY and CDR2 is FYNNEI. V lost 8 bases, J lost 3 bases, and 6 bases stayed unmatched. This CDR3 reads CASSRDRFYEQYF. In DNA, the CDR3 is TGTGCCAGCTCAAGGGACAGGTTCTACGAGCAGTACTTC. Using reference TRBV2 and TRBJ2-7 for the parts outside the CDR3, the full variable domain is EPEVTQTPSHQVTQMGQEVILRCVPISNHLYFYWYRQILGQKVEFLVSFYNNEISEKSEIFDDQFSVERPDGSNFTLKIRSTKLEDSAMYFCASSRDRFYEQYFGPGTRLTVT.

The CDR3 region has the DNA TGCAGCGTTGAAGCCCGGACTGAAGCTTTCTTT. Translated: CSVEARTEAFF. The chain combines TRBV29-1 with TRBJ1-1; D not resolved. Trimming shortened V by 1 base and J by 5 bases, and 5 bases separated the two germline ends. CDR1 is SQVTM and CDR2 is ANQGSEA in the germline V gene. This CDR3 has 11 amino acids.

The rearrangement joins TRBV14 to TRBJ1-1, with D unresolved. Germline V gives CDR1 SGHDN, CDR2 FVKESK. V was clipped by 2 bases and J by 8 bases, with 12 bases between them. The CDR3 has 13 amino acids. Written as DNA, the CDR3 is TGTGCCAGCAGCCAATCTATTCGGGGAGAAGCTTTCTTT. This sequence encodes CASSQSIRGEAFF.

This clone was observed a handful of times. The V call is TRBV7-2, the J call TRBJ2-5, with a possible D match to TRBD1 (6 bases). The CDR3 consists of 15 residues. The germline V gene encodes CDR1 SGHTA and CDR2 FQGNSA. Trimming took off 1 base at V and 4 bases at J, with 13 bases between the two ends. DNA for the CDR3: TGTGCCAGCAGCTTAGGGAACAGGGCCCCAGAGACCCAGTACTTC. This codes for CASSLGNRAPETQYF. Variable domain in full (rest from reference TRBV7-2 and TRBJ2-5): GAGVSQSPSNKVTEKGKDVELRCDPISGHTALYWYRQSLGQGLEFLIYFQGNSAPDKSGLPSDRFSAERTGGSVSTLTIQRTQQEDSAVYLCASSLGNRAPETQYFGPGTRLLVL.

The chain employs TRBV5-6 and TRBJ1-5; the match to TRBD1 covers 8 bases. The CDR3 extends over 17 amino acids. V dropped 2 bases and J dropped 2; count of bases not matched to a gene: 9. Germline V lookup: CDR1 SGHDT, CDR2 YYEEEE. This CDR3 reads CASSFFTGGGRNQPQHF. The CDR3 nucleotides read TGTGCCAGCAGCTTTTTCACAGGGGGAGGCCGCAATCAGCCCCAGCATTTT.

This clone appeared a few times. The gene calls are TRBV29-1 and TRBJ1-1, with 7 bases identical to TRBD1. Trimming at V came to 2 bases and at J to 4 bases, leaving 10 bases not matched to a gene. This CDR3 region has 15 residues. CDR1 is SQVTM and CDR2 is ANQGSEA in the germline V gene. In DNA, the CDR3 is TGCAGCGTTGAAACTCGGGACAGACGTACCACTGAAGCTTTCTTT. Translating gives CSVETRDRRTTEAFF. Based on the CDR3 plus reference TRBV29-1 and TRBJ1-1, the full variable domain is SAVISQKPSRDICQRGTSLTIQCQVDSQVTMMFWYRQQPGQSLTLIATANQGSEATYESGFVIDKFPISRPNLTFSTLTVSNMSPEDSSIYLCSVETRDRRTTEAFFGQGTRLTVV.